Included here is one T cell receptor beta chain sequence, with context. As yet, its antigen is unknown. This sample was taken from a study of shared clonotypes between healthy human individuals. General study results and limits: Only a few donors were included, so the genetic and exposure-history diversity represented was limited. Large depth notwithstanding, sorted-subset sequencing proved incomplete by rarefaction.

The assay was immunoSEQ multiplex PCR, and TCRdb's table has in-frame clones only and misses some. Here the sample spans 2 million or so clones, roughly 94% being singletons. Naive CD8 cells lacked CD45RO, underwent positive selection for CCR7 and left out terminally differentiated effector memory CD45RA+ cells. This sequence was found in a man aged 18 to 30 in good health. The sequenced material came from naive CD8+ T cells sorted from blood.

DNA of the CDR3: TGTGCCAGCAGCCGGGGAGGGGGCTGGGTAGACACCATATATTTT. Translation gives CASSRGGGWVDTIYF. The chain is built from TRBV7-8 and TRBJ1-3; 7 positions match TRBD1. V dropped 5 bases and J dropped 8; count of bases not matched to a gene: 12. This CDR3 region has 15 residues. Germline V gene data show CDR1 as SGHVS and CDR2 as FQNEAQ.